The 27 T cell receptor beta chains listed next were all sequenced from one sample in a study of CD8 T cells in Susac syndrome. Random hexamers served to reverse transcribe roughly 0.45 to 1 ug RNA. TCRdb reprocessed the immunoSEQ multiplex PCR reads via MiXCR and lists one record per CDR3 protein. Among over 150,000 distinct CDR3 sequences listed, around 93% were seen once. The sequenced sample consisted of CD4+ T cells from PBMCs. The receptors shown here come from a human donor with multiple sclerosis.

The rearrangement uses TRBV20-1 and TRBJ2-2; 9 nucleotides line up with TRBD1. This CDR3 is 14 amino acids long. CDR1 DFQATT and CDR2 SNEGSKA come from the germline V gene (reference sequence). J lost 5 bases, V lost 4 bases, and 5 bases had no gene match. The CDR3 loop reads CSATTGGGTGELFF. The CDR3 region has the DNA TGCAGTGCTACGACAGGGGGTGGAACCGGGGAGCTGTTTTTT.

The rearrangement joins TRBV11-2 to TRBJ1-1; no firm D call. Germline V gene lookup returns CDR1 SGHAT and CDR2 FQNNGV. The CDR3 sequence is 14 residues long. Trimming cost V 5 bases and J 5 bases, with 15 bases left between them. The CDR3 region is CASSPHASGTEAFF. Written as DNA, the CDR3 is TGTGCCAGCAGCCCACACGCGTCCGGGACTGAAGCTTTCTTT.

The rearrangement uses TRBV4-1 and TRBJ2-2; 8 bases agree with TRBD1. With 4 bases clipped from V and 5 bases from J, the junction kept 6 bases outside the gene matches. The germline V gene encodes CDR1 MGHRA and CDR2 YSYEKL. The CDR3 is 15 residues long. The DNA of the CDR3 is TGCGCCAGCAGCCCCCGACAGGGGACGACCGGGGAGCTGTTTTTT. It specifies CASSPRQGTTGELFF.

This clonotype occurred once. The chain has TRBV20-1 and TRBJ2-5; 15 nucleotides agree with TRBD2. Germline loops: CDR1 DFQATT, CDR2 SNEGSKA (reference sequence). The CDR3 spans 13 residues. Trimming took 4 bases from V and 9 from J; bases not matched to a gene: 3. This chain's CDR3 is CSATGLAGGPQYF. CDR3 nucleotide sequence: TGCAGTGCTACAGGACTAGCGGGAGGGCCCCAGTACTTC.

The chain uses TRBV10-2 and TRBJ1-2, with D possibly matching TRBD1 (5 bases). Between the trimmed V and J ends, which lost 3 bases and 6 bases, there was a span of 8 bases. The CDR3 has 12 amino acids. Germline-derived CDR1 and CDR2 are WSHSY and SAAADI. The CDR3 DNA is TGCGCCAGCAGTGACAGGGTGGATGGCTACACCTTC. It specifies CASSDRVDGYTF.

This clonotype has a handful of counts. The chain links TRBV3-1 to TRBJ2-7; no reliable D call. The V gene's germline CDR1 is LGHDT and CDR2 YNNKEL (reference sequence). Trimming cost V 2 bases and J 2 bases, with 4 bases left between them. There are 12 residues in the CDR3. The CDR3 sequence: CASSQWPYEQYF. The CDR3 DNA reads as TGTGCCAGCAGCCAATGGCCCTACGAGCAGTACTTC.

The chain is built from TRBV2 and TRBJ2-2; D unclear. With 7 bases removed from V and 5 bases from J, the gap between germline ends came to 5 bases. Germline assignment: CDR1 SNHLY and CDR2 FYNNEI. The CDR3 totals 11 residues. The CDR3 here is CASKGTGELFF. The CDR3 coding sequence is TGTGCCAGCAAGGGAACCGGGGAGCTGTTTTTT.

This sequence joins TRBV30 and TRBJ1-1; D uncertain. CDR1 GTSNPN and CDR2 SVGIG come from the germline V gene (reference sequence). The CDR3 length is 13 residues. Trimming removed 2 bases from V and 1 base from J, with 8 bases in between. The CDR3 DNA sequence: TGTGCCTGGAGTCTTTCAGGGAACACTGAAGCTTTCTTT. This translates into CAWSLSGNTEAFF.

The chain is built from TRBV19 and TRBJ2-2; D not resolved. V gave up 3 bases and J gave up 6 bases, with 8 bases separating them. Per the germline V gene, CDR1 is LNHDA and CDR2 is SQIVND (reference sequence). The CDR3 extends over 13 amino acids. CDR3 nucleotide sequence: TGTGCCAGTAGTATTAGTGACCCCGGGGAGCTGTTTTTT. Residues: CASSISDPGELFF.

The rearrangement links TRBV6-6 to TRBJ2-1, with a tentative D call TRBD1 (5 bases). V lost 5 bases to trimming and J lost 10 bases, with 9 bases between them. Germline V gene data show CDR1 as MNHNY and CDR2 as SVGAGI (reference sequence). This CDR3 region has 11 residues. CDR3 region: CASSTDSEQFF. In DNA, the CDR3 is TGTGCCAGCAGTACCGACAGCGAGCAGTTCTTC.

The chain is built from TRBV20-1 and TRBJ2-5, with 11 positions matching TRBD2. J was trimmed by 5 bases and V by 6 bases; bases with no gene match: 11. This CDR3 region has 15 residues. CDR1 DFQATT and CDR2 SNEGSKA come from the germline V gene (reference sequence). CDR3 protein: CSAKGSSGGRETQYF. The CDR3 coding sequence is TGCAGTGCCAAGGGCTCTAGCGGGGGGCGGGAGACCCAGTACTTC.

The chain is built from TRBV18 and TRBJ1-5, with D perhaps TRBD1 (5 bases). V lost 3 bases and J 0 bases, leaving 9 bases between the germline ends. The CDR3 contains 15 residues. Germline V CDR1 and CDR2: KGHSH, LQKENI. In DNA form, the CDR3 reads TGTGCCAGCTCACCCGGGGGGAATAGCAATCAGCCCCAGCATTTT. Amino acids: CASSPGGNSNQPQHF.

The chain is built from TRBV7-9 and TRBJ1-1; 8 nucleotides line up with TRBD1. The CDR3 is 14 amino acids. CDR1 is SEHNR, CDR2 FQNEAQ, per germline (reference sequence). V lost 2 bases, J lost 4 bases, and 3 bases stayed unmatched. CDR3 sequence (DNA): TGTGCCAGCAGCTTAACAGGGGGGACCACTGAAGCTTTCTTT. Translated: CASSLTGGTTEAFF.

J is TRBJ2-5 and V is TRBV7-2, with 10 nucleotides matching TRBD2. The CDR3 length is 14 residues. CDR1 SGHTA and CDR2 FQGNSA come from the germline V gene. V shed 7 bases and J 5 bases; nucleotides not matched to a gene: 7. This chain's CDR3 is CASTQRGGRETQYF. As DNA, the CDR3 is TGTGCCAGCACCCAGCGGGGGGGCCGGGAGACCCAGTACTTC.

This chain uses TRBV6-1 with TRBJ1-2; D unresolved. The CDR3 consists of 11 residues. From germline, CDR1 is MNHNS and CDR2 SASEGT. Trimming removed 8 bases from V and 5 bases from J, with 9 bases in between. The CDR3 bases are TGTGCCAGCTGGCAGACGTATGGCTACACCTTC. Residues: CASWQTYGYTF.

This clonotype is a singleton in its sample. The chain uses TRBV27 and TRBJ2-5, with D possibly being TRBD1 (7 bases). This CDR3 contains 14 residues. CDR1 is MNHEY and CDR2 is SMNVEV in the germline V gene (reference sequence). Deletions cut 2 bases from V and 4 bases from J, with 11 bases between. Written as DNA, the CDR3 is TGTGCCAGCAGTTTAGTTCAGGGGGGAGAGACCCAGTACTTC. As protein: CASSLVQGGETQYF.

CDR3 sequence: CASSIQGKTANVLTF. CDR3 sequence (DNA): TGTGCCAGTAGTATACAGGGTAAGACGGCCAACGTCCTGACTTTC. The V call is TRBV19, the J call TRBJ2-6; possibly TRBD1 for D (5 bases). The germline V gene has CDR1 LNHDA and CDR2 SQIVND (reference sequence). The length of the CDR3 is 15 residues. Trimming took off 2 bases at V and 6 bases at J, with 11 bases between the two ends.

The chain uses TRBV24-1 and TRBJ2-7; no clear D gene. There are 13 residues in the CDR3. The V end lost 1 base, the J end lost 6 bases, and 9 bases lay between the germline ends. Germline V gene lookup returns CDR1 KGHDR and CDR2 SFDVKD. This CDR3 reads CATSDFRSREQYF. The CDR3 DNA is TGTGCCACCAGTGATTTCAGGTCTCGCGAGCAGTACTTC.

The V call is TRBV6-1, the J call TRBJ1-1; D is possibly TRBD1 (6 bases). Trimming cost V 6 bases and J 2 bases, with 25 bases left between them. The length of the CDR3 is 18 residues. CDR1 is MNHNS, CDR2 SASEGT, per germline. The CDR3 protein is CASRTALSRNRANTEAFF. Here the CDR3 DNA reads TGTGCCAGCAGAACGGCTTTGAGTCGAAACAGGGCAAACACTGAAGCTTTCTTT.

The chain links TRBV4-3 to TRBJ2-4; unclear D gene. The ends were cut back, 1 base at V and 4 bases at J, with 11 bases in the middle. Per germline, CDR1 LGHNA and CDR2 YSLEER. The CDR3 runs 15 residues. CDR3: CASSQGLGGKNIQYF. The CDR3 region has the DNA TGCGCCAGCAGCCAAGGACTGGGCGGAAAAAACATTCAGTACTTC.

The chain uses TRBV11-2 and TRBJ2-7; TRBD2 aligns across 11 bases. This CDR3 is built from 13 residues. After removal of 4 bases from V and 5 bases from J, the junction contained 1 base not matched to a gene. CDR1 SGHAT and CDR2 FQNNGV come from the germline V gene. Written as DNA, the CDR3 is TGTGCCAGCAGCTCGGGACTAGCGGACGAGCAGTACTTC. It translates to CASSSGLADEQYF. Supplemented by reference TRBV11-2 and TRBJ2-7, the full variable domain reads EAGVAQSPRYKIIEKRQSVAFWCNPISGHATLYWYQQILGQGPKLLIQFQNNGVVDDSQLPKDRFSAERLKGVDSTLKIQPAKLEDSAVYLCASSSGLADEQYFGPGTRLTVT.

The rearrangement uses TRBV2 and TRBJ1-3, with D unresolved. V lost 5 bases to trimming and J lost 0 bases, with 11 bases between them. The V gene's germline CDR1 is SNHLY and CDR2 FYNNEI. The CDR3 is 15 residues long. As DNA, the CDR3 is TGTGCCAGCAGTACCGGACTGAGCTCTGGAAACACCATATATTTT. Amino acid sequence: CASSTGLSSGNTIYF.

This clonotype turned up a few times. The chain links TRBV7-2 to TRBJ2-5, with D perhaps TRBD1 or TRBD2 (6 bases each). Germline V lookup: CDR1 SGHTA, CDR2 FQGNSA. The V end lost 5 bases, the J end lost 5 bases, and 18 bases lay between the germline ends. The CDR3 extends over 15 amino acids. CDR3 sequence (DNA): TGTGCCAGCAGCGAAAGGGGGGCTAGCTGGGAGACCCAGTACTTC. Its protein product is CASSERGASWETQYF.

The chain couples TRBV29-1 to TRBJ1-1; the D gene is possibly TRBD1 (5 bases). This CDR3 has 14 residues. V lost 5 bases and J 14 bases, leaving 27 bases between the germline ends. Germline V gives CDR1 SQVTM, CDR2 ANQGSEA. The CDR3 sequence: CSVRVNAGSLSAFF. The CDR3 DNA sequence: TGCAGCGTTCGGGTGAATGCAGGGTCGCTGAGTGCGTTCTTT.

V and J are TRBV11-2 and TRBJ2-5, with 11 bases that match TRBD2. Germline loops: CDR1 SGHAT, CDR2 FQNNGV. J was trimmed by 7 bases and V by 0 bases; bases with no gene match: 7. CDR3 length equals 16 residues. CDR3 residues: CASSLDVAGGPGTQYF. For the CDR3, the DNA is TGTGCCAGCAGCTTAGACGTAGCGGGGGGGCCGGGGACCCAGTACTTC.

The CDR3 bases are TGCAGTGCTAGGCAGGGACACCCCGATTCACCCCTCCACTTT. Protein: CSARQGHPDSPLHF. The J gene is TRBJ1-6, the V gene TRBV20-1, with D perhaps TRBD1 (6 bases). Germline V gene lookup returns CDR1 DFQATT and CDR2 SNEGSKA (reference sequence). CDR3 length: 14 amino acids. The V and J ends lost 3 bases and 8 bases respectively, with 14 bases between them.

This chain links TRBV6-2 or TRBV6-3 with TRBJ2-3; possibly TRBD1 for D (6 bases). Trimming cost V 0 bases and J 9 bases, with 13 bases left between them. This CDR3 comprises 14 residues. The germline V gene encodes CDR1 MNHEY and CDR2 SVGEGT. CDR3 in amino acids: CASSYSSQGPTQYF. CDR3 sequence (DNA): TGTGCCAGCAGTTACTCTAGCCAGGGGCCCACGCAGTATTTT.